The TCR beta chain under discussion was sequenced for a study of post-analysis software for immune sequencing data. The study's findings and limits: Included in a set of roughly 5 TRBV segments more frequent in patients than controls were TRBV5-6, TRBV5-1 and TRBV20-1.

Per germline, CDR1 MNHEY and CDR2 SVGAGI. The V end lost 6 bases, the J end lost 1 base, and 12 bases lay between the germline ends. The CDR3 consists of 14 residues. The library was made from cDNA and included unique molecular identifiers. Using its own MiXCR run on the PCR reads, TCRdb lists one record per CDR3 protein. The data contain a few hundred thousand distinct CDR3 sequences, less than 40% of them seen just once; the ten biggest clones take up 5% to 6%. As to this clonotype: Antigen specificity is unknown.

Sequenced input: blood. The chain couples TRBV6-5 to TRBJ1-1, with a tentative D call TRBD1 (5 bases). This receptor was taken from a girl aged 2 to 17 with multiple sclerosis. CDR3 bases: TGTGCCAGCAGCCAGACAGTCTCGAACACTGAAGCTTTCTTT. It codes for CASSQTVSNTEAFF.